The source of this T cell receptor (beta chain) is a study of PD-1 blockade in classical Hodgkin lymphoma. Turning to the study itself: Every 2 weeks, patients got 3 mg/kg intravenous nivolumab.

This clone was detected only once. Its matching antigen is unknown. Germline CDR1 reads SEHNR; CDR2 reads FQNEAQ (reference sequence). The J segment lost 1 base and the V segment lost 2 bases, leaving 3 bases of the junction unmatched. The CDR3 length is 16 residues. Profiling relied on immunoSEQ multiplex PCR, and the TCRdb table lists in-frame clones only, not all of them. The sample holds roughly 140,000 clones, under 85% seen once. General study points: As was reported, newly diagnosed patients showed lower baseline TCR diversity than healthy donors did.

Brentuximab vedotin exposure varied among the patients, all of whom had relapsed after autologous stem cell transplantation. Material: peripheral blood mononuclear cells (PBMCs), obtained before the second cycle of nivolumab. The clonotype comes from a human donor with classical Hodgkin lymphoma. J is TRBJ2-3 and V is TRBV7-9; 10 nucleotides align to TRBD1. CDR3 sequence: CASSLPGTGGTDTQYF. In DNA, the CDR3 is TGTGCCAGCAGCTTACCTGGGACAGGGGGCACAGATACGCAGTATTTT.